This TCR beta chain appears in the sequencing data of a study of blood T cell repertoires in COVID-19. Across the whole study: Sites in the United States, Italy and Spain provided acute and convalescent COVID-19 samples. T cells, B-cell-depleted T cells, or PBMCs supplied cDNA or gDNA.

In the original analysis: Amplification with reference gene primers provided the estimates of nucleated cell counts. Generated by immunoSEQ multiplex PCR, the TCRdb table keeps only in-frame clones and is missing some. For V, J and clone size, that table is used; D and trimming come from the DNA. The repertoire holds about 69,000 clones, with 80% to 90% as singletons. The germline gives CDR1 MNHEY, CDR2 SVGAGI. CDR3 size: 11 residues. Trimming took 3 bases from V and 4 from J, leaving 3 bases between them. V gene TRBV6-5 combines with J gene TRBJ2-5, with D unclear. The clonotype comes from a woman between 45 and 65 years old with active COVID-19. The sequenced material came from peripheral blood. DNA of the CDR3: TGTGCCAGCAGTTATCTAGAGACCCAGTACTTC. Amino acids: CASSYLETQYF.